The next 30 T cell receptor beta chains were all read from a single sample in a study of blood T cell repertoires in COVID-19. This table comes from immunoSEQ multiplex PCR, and its TCRdb copy is limited to in-frame clones, with some not included. The sample records 330,000 or so clones, more than 85% being singletons. Sequencing input: PBMCs or T cells enriched from blood (not recorded which). These receptor sequences come from a woman aged 25 to 39 who had recovered from COVID-19.

The chain links TRBV19 to TRBJ2-5, with a weak D call TRBD1 (7 bases). Per the germline V gene, CDR1 is LNHDA and CDR2 is SQIVND (reference sequence). Trimming removed 1 base from V and 4 bases from J, with 16 bases in between. The CDR3 spans 16 residues. CDR3: CASSIGPRGARETQYF. The CDR3 nucleotides are TGTGCCAGTAGTATAGGCCCCAGGGGGGCGAGAGAGACCCAGTACTTC.

The chain combines TRBV7-9 with TRBJ1-6, with TRBD1 matching over 7 bases. CDR3 length: 15 amino acids. Germline CDR1 SEHNR, CDR2 FQNEAQ (reference sequence). Losses at the gene ends were 4 bases for V and 9 bases for J; bases not matched to a gene: 9. CDR3 in DNA: TGTGCCAGCAGCTCCGCCCCGACAGGGTCTTCACCCCTCCACTTT. Encoded protein: CASSSAPTGSSPLHF.

The chain couples TRBV30 to TRBJ1-1, with 7 nucleotides matching TRBD1. This CDR3 comprises 12 residues. V lost 5 bases, J lost 12 bases, and 12 bases stayed unmatched. Germline CDR1 GTSNPN, CDR2 SVGIG (reference sequence). CDR3 sequence reads: CAWGYPTGRPFF. The CDR3 nucleotides read TGTGCCTGGGGCTACCCGACAGGGAGGCCTTTCTTT.

This clone was recorded only once. The chain is built from TRBV3-1 (or the pseudogene TRBV3-2) and TRBJ1-1, with D unclear. CDR3 length: 16 amino acids. Per germline, CDR1 LGHDT and CDR2 YNNKEL (reference sequence). The V end lost 1 base, the J end lost 6 bases, and 18 bases lay between the germline ends. The CDR3 here is CASSQAISGVPPEAFF. The DNA for the CDR3 is TGTGCCAGCAGCCAAGCCATATCCGGGGTACCTCCTGAAGCTTTCTTT.

This chain's CDR3 is CASSNTDRAGNTIYF. CDR3 bases: TGTGCCAGCAGTAACACGGACAGGGCTGGAAACACCATATATTTT. The chain uses TRBV6-5 and TRBJ1-3, with 8 nucleotides matching TRBD1. The V gene's germline CDR1 is MNHEY and CDR2 SVGAGI. The CDR3 runs to 15 residues. V shed 5 bases, J shed 2 bases, and the junction held 5 bases outside the gene matches.

V is TRBV6-5 and J is TRBJ2-7, with TRBD2 identical over 9 bases. The CDR3 is made up of 14 amino acids. V was pared by 10 bases and J by 4 bases, with 11 bases of the junction left unmatched. CDR1 and CDR2 (germline): MNHEY, SVGAGI. Here the CDR3 DNA reads TGTGCCAACTTAGCGGGAGAGCCACCTTACGAGCAGTACTTC. Its protein product is CANLAGEPPYEQYF.

CDR3: CASSLFGTVHNEQFF. Written as DNA, the CDR3 is TGTGCCAGCAGTTTATTTGGGACAGTCCACAATGAGCAGTTCTTC. This sequence joins TRBV27 and TRBJ2-1, with TRBD1 identical over 7 bases. Trimming at V came to 1 base and at J to 5 bases, leaving 5 bases not matched to a gene. Germline V CDR1 and CDR2: MNHEY, SMNVEV (reference sequence). The CDR3 is 15 residues long.

The rearrangement links TRBV7-2 to TRBJ2-2, with D possibly TRBD1 on 5 matching bases. The CDR3 covers 15 residues. V gave up 7 bases and J gave up 6 bases, with 18 bases separating them. Germline V gene data show CDR1 as SGHTA and CDR2 as FQGNSA. DNA of the CDR3: TGTGCCAGCACCCAACGTTCGTCAGGGCCCGGGGAGCTGTTTTTT. Its protein product is CASTQRSSGPGELFF.

The chain links TRBV5-1 to TRBJ1-2, with TRBD1 as a possible D gene (5 bases). The length of the CDR3 is 14 residues. The germline V and J ends were trimmed by 7 bases and 2 bases, with 15 bases remaining between them. Germline assignment: CDR1 SGHRS and CDR2 YFSETQ. The CDR3 here is CASSPDGGNYGYTF. CDR3 DNA: TGCGCCAGCTCCCCAGATGGGGGGAACTATGGCTACACCTTC.

The V gene is TRBV2, the J gene TRBJ2-2; 8 bases fit TRBD1. J was trimmed by 6 bases and V by 6 bases; bases with no gene match: 6. Germline CDR1 SNHLY, CDR2 FYNNEI. This CDR3 has 14 amino acids. The CDR3 bases are TGTGCCAGCAGGAGACAGGGGACGGCCGGGGAGCTGTTTTTT. It codes for CASRRQGTAGELFF. Full variable domain (missing parts from reference TRBV2 and TRBJ2-2): EPEVTQTPSHQVTQMGQEVILRCVPISNHLYFYWYRQILGQKVEFLVSFYNNEISEKSEIFDDQFSVERPDGSNFTLKIRSTKLEDSAMYFCASRRQGTAGELFFGEGSRLTVL.

The chain recombines TRBV28 with TRBJ1-4; 7 bases are a match to TRBD1. Germline-derived CDR1 and CDR2 are MDHEN and SYDVKM. V trimming: 1 base; J trimming: 10 bases; junction bases outside the gene matches: 6. The CDR3 spans 14 residues. The chain's CDR3 is CASSLSQGSGKLFF. The CDR3 DNA reads as TGTGCCAGCAGTTTATCACAGGGGTCCGGAAAACTGTTTTTT.

V gene TRBV19 combines with J gene TRBJ2-1, with 7 bases lining up with TRBD2. The ends lost 4 bases at V and 3 bases at J; junction bases unmatched: 9. Germline CDR1 and CDR2: LNHDA and SQIVND (reference sequence). The CDR3 covers 16 residues. The CDR3 region is CASSTPALAVYNEQFF. The CDR3 DNA follows: TGTGCCAGTAGTACCCCGGCTCTAGCGGTCTACAATGAGCAGTTCTTC. Using reference TRBV19 and TRBJ2-1 for the parts outside the CDR3, the full variable domain is DGGITQSPKYLFRKEGQNVTLSCEQNLNHDAMYWYRQDPGQGLRLIYYSQIVNDFQKGDIAEGYSVSREKKESFPLTVTSAQKNPTAFYLCASSTPALAVYNEQFFGPGTRLTVL.

J is TRBJ2-3 and V is TRBV6-5; D unresolved. Trimming cost V 0 bases and J 2 bases, with 9 bases left between them. CDR1 is MNHEY and CDR2 is SVGAGI in the germline V gene. The CDR3 is made up of 15 amino acids. In DNA form, the CDR3 reads TGTGCCAGCAGTTACTCGGGCAGGTTCACAGATACGCAGTATTTT. Its protein is CASSYSGRFTDTQYF.

This sequence joins TRBV4-1 and TRBJ1-2, with D maybe TRBD1 (6 bases). CDR1 and CDR2 (germline): MGHRA, YSYEKL. V was shortened by 1 base and J by 1 base, with 16 bases between the two germline ends. CDR3 size: 17 residues. CDR3 protein: CASSQAALEQGNYGYTF. CDR3 DNA: TGCGCCAGCAGCCAAGCGGCCCTTGAACAGGGTAACTATGGCTACACCTTC.

The chain joins TRBV5-1 to TRBJ1-1; TRBD1 matches at 8 bases. Germline lookup yields CDR1 SGHRS and CDR2 YFSETQ. With 0 bases clipped from V and 1 base from J, the junction kept 8 bases outside the gene matches. The CDR3 loop spans 17 amino acids. CDR3 DNA: TGCGCCAGCAGCTTGGCTTACTGGACAGGGCAGAACACTGAAGCTTTCTTT. Translated, it gives CASSLAYWTGQNTEAFF.

As concerns this clone: Additional DNA sequences in this sample encode the identical CDR3. The rearrangement joins TRBV19 to TRBJ1-1; no clear D gene. Germline assignment: CDR1 LNHDA and CDR2 SQIVND (reference sequence). Trimming took off 6 bases at V and 1 base at J, with 9 bases between the two ends. The CDR3 spans 13 residues. The CDR3 sequence is CASRDRGNTEAFF. The CDR3 DNA reads as TGTGCCAGTAGGGACCGGGGGAACACTGAAGCTTTCTTT.

The chain couples TRBV29-1 to TRBJ2-1, with 12 bases aligning to TRBD2. Germline V gene data show CDR1 as SQVTM and CDR2 as ANQGSEA. This CDR3 spans 14 amino acids. Trimming removed 5 bases from V and 9 bases from J; junction bases left unmatched: 8. This CDR3 reads CSVYGLAGRGEQFF. The CDR3 DNA sequence: TGCAGCGTTTATGGACTAGCGGGACGGGGTGAGCAGTTCTTC.

This sequence joins TRBV9 and TRBJ1-3; D possibly corresponds to TRBD1 (5 bases). The V gene lost 2 bases and the J gene lost 0 bases, with 12 bases spanning the gap. The CDR3 is 16 residues long. In germline, CDR1 is SGDLS, CDR2 YYNGEE. In nucleotides, the CDR3 is TGTGCCAGCAGCGTCTCCGGACAAAGCTCTGGAAACACCATATATTTT. Protein product: CASSVSGQSSGNTIYF.

The genes are TRBV20-1 and TRBJ1-5; tentatively, D is TRBD1 (6 bases). The CDR3 is made up of 11 amino acids. V shed 7 bases and J shed 6 bases, with 10 bases lying between them. CDR1 DFQATT and CDR2 SNEGSKA come from the germline V gene (reference sequence). The CDR3 region is CSVQGIQPQHF. CDR3 sequence (DNA): TGCAGTGTACAGGGAATTCAGCCCCAGCATTTT.

This clone has a single count. CDR3 sequence reads: CATSTSVGVAKNIQYF. The CDR3 DNA is TGTGCCACCAGCACCTCGGTCGGAGTAGCCAAAAACATTCAGTACTTC. V is TRBV15 and J is TRBJ2-4; D remains ambiguous. The CDR3 extends over 16 amino acids. Germline assignment: CDR1 LNHNV and CDR2 YYDKDF (reference sequence). V lost 4 bases and J 0 bases, leaving 13 bases between the germline ends. The entire variable domain, with the rest obtained from reference TRBV15 and TRBJ2-4, is as follows: DAMVIQNPRYQVTQFGKPVTLSCSQTLNHNVMYWYQQKSSQAPKLLFHYYDKDFNNEADTPDNFQSRRPNTSFCFLDIRSPGLGDTAMYLCATSTSVGVAKNIQYFGAGTRLSVL.

This clone was observed once. V usage is TRBV5-1 and J usage is TRBJ2-2; 11 nucleotides agree with TRBD1. The CDR3 spans 15 residues. V was clipped by 4 bases and J by 6 bases; unmatched bases: 5. Germline V gene data show CDR1 as SGHRS and CDR2 as YFSETQ. CDR3 coding DNA: TGCGCCAGCAGCACGGACAGGGGGCTCTCCGGGGAGCTGTTTTTT. This encodes CASSTDRGLSGELFF.

The chain couples TRBV7-2 to TRBJ2-7, with 8 bases aligning to TRBD2. V lost 5 bases, J lost 0 bases, and 6 bases stayed unmatched. There are 15 residues in the CDR3. From germline, CDR1 is SGHTA and CDR2 FQGNSA. The DNA for the CDR3 is TGTGCCAGCAGCGTATCCGGGACTAGCTCCTACGAGCAGTACTTC. This translates into CASSVSGTSSYEQYF.

V gene TRBV28 combines with J gene TRBJ2-7, with D unclear. V was trimmed by 3 bases and J by 2 bases, leaving 11 bases between them. This CDR3 comprises 14 residues. CDR1 is MDHEN, CDR2 SYDVKM, per germline. CDR3 in amino acids: CASSFLAGAYEQYF. The CDR3 nucleotides are TGTGCCAGCAGTTTTCTGGCAGGTGCCTACGAGCAGTACTTC.

V and J are TRBV2 and TRBJ1-3, with a tentative D call TRBD1 (6 bases). The CDR3 is 14 amino acids. Germline V gene data show CDR1 as SNHLY and CDR2 as FYNNEI. V was trimmed by 6 bases and J by 0 bases, leaving 9 bases between them. CDR3 amino acids: CASRRDTSGNTIYF. The CDR3 DNA is TGTGCCAGCAGACGGGACACCTCTGGAAACACCATATATTTT.

The V and J genes are TRBV3-1 (or the pseudogene TRBV3-2) and TRBJ2-7; D is perhaps TRBD2 (5 bases). CDR3 length equals 15 residues. Between the trimmed V and J ends, which lost 4 bases and 7 bases, there was a span of 20 bases. Germline lookup yields CDR1 LGHDT and CDR2 YNNKEL (reference sequence). CDR3 amino acids: CASSRTEGLPGEQYF. The CDR3 nucleotides read TGTGCCAGCAGCCGGACGGAAGGGCTGCCGGGAGAGCAGTACTTC.

This sequence joins TRBV7-9 and TRBJ2-7; TRBD1 matches at 9 bases. Germline CDR1 and CDR2: SEHNR and FQNEAQ (reference sequence). With 6 bases clipped from V and 3 bases from J, the junction kept 9 bases outside the gene matches. The CDR3 is 15 amino acids. The CDR3 bases are TGTGCCAGCAGTAGACCGGGACAGGGTTTCTACGAGCAGTACTTC. The encoded protein is CASSRPGQGFYEQYF.

This chain uses TRBV10-3 with TRBJ1-6; D perhaps matches TRBD1 (6 bases). Trimming stripped 6 bases from V and 6 bases from J, with 12 bases between. Germline CDR1 ENHRY, CDR2 SYGVKD. The CDR3 has 14 residues. The CDR3 bases are TGTGCCATCAGCACCGGGACAACTAATTCACCCCTCCACTTT. This gives the protein CAISTGTTNSPLHF.

This clone was detected a few times. This chain uses TRBV4-1 with TRBJ1-3; D gene ambiguous. Trimming removed 4 bases at V and 0 bases at J, with 7 bases between. The CDR3 totals 14 residues. CDR1 and CDR2 (germline): MGHRA, YSYEKL. The CDR3 DNA is TGCGCCAGCAGCCGGGAGGTCTCTGGAAACACCATATATTTT. This codes for CASSREVSGNTIYF.

The gene calls are TRBV3-1 (or the pseudogene TRBV3-2) and TRBJ2-5, with D possibly matching TRBD2 (5 bases). Per germline, CDR1 LGHDT and CDR2 YNNKEL (reference sequence). The CDR3 spans 14 residues. V lost 2 bases, J lost 3 bases, and 10 bases lay in between. DNA for the CDR3: TGTGCCAGCAGCCAACTTTCCGGGAAAGAGACCCAGTACTTC. As protein: CASSQLSGKETQYF.

This clone has a single count. V and J are TRBV7-6 and TRBJ1-2; D is perhaps TRBD1 (6 bases). The germline CDR1 and CDR2 sequences are SGHVS and FNYEAQ. V lost 1 base, J lost 4 bases, and 13 bases lay in between. CDR3 length: 15 amino acids. The CDR3: CASSLVEDSRYGYTF. The CDR3 DNA sequence: TGTGCCAGCAGCTTAGTCGAGGACAGTCGCTATGGCTACACCTTC.